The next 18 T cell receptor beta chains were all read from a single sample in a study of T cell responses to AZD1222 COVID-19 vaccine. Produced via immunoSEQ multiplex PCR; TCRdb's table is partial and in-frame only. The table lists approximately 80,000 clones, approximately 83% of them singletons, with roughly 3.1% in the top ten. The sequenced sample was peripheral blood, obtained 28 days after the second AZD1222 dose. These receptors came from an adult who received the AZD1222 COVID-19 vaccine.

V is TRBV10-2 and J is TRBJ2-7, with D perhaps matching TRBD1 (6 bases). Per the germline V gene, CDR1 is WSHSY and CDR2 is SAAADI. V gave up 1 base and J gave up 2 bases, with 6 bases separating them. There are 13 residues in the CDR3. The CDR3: CASSEWTAYEQYF. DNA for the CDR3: TGCGCCAGCAGTGAGTGGACAGCCTACGAGCAGTACTTC.

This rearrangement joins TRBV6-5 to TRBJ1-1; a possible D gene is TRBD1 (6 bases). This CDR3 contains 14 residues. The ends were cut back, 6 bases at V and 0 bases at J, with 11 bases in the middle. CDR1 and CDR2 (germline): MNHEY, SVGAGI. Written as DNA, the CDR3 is TGTGCCAGCAGCAAGGGGGGCATGAACACTGAAGCTTTCTTT. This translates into CASSKGGMNTEAFF.

The CDR3 is CASSRAGGPNEQFF. In DNA form, the CDR3 reads TGCGCCAGCAGCCGAGCGGGAGGGCCCAATGAGCAGTTCTTC. The J gene is TRBJ2-1, the V gene TRBV5-1; 10 bases fit TRBD2. This CDR3 is built from 14 residues. Per germline, CDR1 SGHRS and CDR2 YFSETQ. The J segment lost 6 bases and the V segment lost 4 bases, leaving 4 bases of the junction unmatched.

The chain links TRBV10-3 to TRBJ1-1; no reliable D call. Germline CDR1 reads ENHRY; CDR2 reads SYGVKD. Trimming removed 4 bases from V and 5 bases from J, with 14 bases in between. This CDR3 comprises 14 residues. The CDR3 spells CAISAAGGKTEAFF. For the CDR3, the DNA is TGTGCCATCAGTGCGGCAGGAGGAAAAACTGAAGCTTTCTTT.

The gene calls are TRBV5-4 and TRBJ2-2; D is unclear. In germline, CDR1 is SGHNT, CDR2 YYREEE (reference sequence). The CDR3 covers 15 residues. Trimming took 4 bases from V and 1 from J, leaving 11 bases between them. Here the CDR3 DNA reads TGTGCCAGCAGCCGCCAGGCACAGAACACCGGGGAGCTGTTTTTT. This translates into CASSRQAQNTGELFF.

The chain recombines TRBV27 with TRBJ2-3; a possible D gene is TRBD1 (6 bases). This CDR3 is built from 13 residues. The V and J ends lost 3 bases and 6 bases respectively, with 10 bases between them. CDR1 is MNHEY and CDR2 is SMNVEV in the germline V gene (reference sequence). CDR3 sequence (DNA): TGTGCCAGCAGTTTGGACAGTCCGGATACGCAGTATTTT. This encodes CASSLDSPDTQYF.

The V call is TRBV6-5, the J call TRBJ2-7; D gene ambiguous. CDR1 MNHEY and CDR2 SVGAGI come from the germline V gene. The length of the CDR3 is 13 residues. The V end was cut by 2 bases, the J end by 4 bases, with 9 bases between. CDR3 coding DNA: TGTGCCAGCAGTTACGCGACCGGTTACGAGCAGTACTTC. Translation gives CASSYATGYEQYF.

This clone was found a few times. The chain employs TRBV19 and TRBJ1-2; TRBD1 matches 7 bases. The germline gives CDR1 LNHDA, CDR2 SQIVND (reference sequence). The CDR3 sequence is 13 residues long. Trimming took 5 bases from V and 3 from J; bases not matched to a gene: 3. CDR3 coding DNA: TGTGCCAGTAGTGCGACAGGGTACTATGGCTACACCTTC. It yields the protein CASSATGYYGYTF. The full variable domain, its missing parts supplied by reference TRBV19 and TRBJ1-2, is DGGITQSPKYLFRKEGQNVTLSCEQNLNHDAMYWYRQDPGQGLRLIYYSQIVNDFQKGDIAEGYSVSREKKESFPLTVTSAQKNPTAFYLCASSATGYYGYTFGSGTRLTVV.

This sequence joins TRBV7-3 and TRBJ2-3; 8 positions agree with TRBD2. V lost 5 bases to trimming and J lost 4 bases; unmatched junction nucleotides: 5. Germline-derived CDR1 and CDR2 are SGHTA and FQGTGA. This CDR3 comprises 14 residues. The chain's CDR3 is CASSPGLAADTQYF. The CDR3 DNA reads TGTGCCAGCAGCCCAGGACTAGCAGCAGATACGCAGTATTTT.

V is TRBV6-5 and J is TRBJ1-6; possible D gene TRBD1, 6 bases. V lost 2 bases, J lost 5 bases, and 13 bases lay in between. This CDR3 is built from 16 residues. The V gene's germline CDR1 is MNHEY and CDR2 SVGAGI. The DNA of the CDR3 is TGTGCCAGCAGTTACGGCGGGGGCAAGGATAATTCACCCCTCCACTTT. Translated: CASSYGGGKDNSPLHF.

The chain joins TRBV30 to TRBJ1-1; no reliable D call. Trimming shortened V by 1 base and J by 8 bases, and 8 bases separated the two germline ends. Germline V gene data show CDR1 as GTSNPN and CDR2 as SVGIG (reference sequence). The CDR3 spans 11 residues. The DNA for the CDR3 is TGTGCCTGGAGTGGCGTGTCCGAAGCTTTCTTT. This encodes CAWSGVSEAFF.

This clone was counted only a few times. In nucleotides, the CDR3 is TGCGCCAGCAGCCAAGAGACTGCTCCTAACTATGGCTACACCTTC. Protein sequence: CASSQETAPNYGYTF. This chain uses TRBV4-3 with TRBJ1-2; D gene uncertain. V lost 0 bases, J lost 0 bases, and 8 bases lay in between. CDR3 length: 15 amino acids. In germline, CDR1 is LGHNA, CDR2 YSLEER.

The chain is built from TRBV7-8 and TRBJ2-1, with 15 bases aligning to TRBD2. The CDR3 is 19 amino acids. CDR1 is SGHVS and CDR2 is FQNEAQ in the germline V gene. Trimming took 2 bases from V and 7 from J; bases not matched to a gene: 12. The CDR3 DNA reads TGTGCCAGCAGCTTACTCGGGACTAGCGGGAGGAACGGTTTAAATGAGCAGTTCTTC. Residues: CASSLLGTSGRNGLNEQFF.

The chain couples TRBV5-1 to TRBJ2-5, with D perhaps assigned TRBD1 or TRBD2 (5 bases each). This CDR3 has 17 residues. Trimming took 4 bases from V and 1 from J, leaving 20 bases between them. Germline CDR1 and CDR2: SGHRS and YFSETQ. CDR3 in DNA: TGCGCCAGCAGCCCTGGGGCGGGCCAACGATTCCAAGAGACCCAGTACTTC. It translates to CASSPGAGQRFQETQYF.

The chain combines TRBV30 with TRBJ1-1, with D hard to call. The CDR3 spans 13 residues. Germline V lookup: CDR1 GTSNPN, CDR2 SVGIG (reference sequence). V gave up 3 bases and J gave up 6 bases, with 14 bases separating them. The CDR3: CAWRRAGTAEAFF. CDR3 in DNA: TGTGCCTGGAGACGGGCGGGTACCGCTGAAGCTTTCTTT.

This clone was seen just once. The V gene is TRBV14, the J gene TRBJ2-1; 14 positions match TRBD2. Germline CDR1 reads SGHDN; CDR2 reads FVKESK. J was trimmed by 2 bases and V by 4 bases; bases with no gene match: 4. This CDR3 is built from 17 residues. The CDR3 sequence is CASSRWTSGGPYNEQFF. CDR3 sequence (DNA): TGTGCCAGCAGCCGATGGACTAGCGGGGGGCCCTACAATGAGCAGTTCTTC.

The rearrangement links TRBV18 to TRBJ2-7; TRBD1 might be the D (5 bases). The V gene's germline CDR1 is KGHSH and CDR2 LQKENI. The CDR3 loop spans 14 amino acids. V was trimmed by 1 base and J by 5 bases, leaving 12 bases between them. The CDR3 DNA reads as TGTGCCAGCTCACCACAGGACATTACGGACGAGCAGTACTTC. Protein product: CASSPQDITDEQYF.

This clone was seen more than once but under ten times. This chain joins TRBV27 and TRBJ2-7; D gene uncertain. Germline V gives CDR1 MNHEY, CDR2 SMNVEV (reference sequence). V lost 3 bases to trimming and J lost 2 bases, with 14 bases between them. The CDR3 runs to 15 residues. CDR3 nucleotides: TGTGCCAGCAGTTTTTCGGTCGGTGGAACCTACGAGCAGTACTTC. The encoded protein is CASSFSVGGTYEQYF.